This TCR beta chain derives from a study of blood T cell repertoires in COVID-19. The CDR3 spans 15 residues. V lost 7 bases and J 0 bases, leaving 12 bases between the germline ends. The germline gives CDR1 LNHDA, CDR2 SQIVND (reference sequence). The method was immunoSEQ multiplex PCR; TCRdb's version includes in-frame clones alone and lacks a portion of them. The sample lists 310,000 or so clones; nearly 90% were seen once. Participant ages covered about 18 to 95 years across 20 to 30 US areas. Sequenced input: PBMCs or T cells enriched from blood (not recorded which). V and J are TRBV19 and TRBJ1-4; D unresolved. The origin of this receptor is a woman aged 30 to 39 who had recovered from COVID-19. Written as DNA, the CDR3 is TGTGCCAGTACCTTGACCGGGTCAACTAATGAAAAACTGTTTTTT. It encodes CASTLTGSTNEKLFF.